The 25 T cell receptor beta chains listed next were all sequenced from one sample in a study of cytomegalovirus exposure and HLA in healthy donors (dated by TCRdb to the late 2010s). Receptor libraries were prepared by the immunoSEQ multiplex PCR assay. TCRdb carries this immuneACCESS record with in-frame sequences only. Its versions omit some clonotypes, under half of them owing to an unresolved V gene in the studies checked, with the rest unexplained. The sample table holds some 180,000 clones, of which around nine tenths were seen once. About 7.2% of the sample is held by the ten biggest clonotypes. The sequenced sample was PBMCs. These receptors originate from a man aged 25-45 years in good health and CMV-seropositive.

The chain employs TRBV11-2 and TRBJ2-1; 11 positions agree with TRBD1. V trimming: 0 bases; J trimming: 6 bases; junction bases outside the gene matches: 7. The CDR3 runs to 17 residues. Germline V lookup: CDR1 SGHAT, CDR2 FQNNGV. CDR3: CASSLDIGQGAINEQFF. CDR3 in DNA: TGTGCCAGCAGCTTAGATATAGGACAGGGGGCGATCAATGAGCAGTTCTTC.

This sequence joins TRBV6-1 and TRBJ1-1; 7 nucleotides align to TRBD1. Germline CDR1 reads MNHNS; CDR2 reads SASEGT. The CDR3 is 16 residues long. V dropped 2 bases and J dropped 4; count of bases not matched to a gene: 10. CDR3 in amino acids: CASSEWLTGALTEAFF. CDR3 DNA sequence: TGTGCCAGCAGTGAATGGCTTACAGGGGCACTCACTGAAGCTTTCTTT.

The chain combines TRBV4-3 with TRBJ1-2; a possible D gene is TRBD1 (6 bases). Germline-derived CDR1 and CDR2 are LGHNA and YSLEER. Between the trimmed V and J ends, which lost 3 bases and 7 bases, there was a span of 12 bases. The CDR3 runs 13 residues. The CDR3 sequence is CASSQGTKVGYTF. The CDR3 DNA is TGCGCCAGCAGCCAGGGGACAAAGGTTGGCTACACCTTC.

The chain has TRBV9 and TRBJ2-2; D perhaps matches TRBD1 (7 bases). Between the trimmed V and J ends, which lost 3 bases and 0 bases, there was a span of 15 bases. CDR1 and CDR2 (germline): SGDLS, YYNGEE. The CDR3 is 17 amino acids. The CDR3 DNA reads as TGTGCCAGCAGCGAAGTCACAGGGGAGGCGAACACCGGGGAGCTGTTTTTT. It specifies CASSEVTGEANTGELFF.

This clone was recorded once. The chain is built from TRBV18 and TRBJ2-4; a possible D gene is TRBD1 (6 bases). Germline CDR1 KGHSH, CDR2 LQKENI. Trimming left V 4 bases short and J 9 bases short, with 16 bases between. The CDR3 has 14 amino acids. CDR3: CASSRGQGGGIQYF. For the CDR3, the DNA is TGTGCCAGCTCACGGGGGCAGGGCGGCGGCATTCAGTACTTC.

The rearrangement uses TRBV29-1 and TRBJ1-3; D is unclear. CDR1 is SQVTM, CDR2 ANQGSEA, per germline. This CDR3 region has 12 residues. With 0 bases removed from V and 4 bases from J, the gap between germline ends came to 4 bases. As DNA, the CDR3 is TGCAGCGTTGAAGATTGGGGAAACACCATATATTTT. It translates to CSVEDWGNTIYF.

The V call is TRBV11-3, the J call TRBJ2-7; the D gene is possibly TRBD2 (5 bases). The CDR3 runs 14 residues. CDR1 and CDR2 (germline): SGHNT, YENEEA. V shed 4 bases and J shed 4 bases, with 14 bases lying between them. As DNA, the CDR3 is TGTGCCAGCAGCTCTCGGCGTTCGGGGTACGAGCAGTACTTC. Protein sequence: CASSSRRSGYEQYF.

The chain is built from TRBV11-2 and TRBJ2-1; 12 bases map to TRBD2. Looked up from germline, CDR1 is SGHAT and CDR2 is FQNNGV. This CDR3 spans 16 amino acids. Trimming removed 0 bases from V and 6 bases from J; junction bases left unmatched: 3. The CDR3 DNA follows: TGTGCCAGCAGCTTAGATCGGACTAGCGGGACCAATGAGCAGTTCTTC. Translation gives CASSLDRTSGTNEQFF.

Only a few counts were recorded for this clone. The chain joins TRBV7-6 to TRBJ1-6; D gene unclear. The ends were cut back, 3 bases at V and 3 bases at J, with 6 bases in the middle. Germline CDR1 is SGHVS and CDR2 is FNYEAQ. The CDR3 is 14 amino acids. CDR3 nucleotide sequence: TGTGCCAGCAGCTTGGGCGGCTATAATTCACCCCTCCACTTT. Its translation: CASSLGGYNSPLHF.

The chain is built from TRBV10-2 and TRBJ2-2; no reliable D call. Trimming left V 0 bases short and J 3 bases short, with 8 bases between. Germline values: CDR1 WSHSY, CDR2 SAAADI. CDR3 size: 15 residues. CDR3 sequence: CASSESGWDTGELFF. The CDR3 DNA sequence: TGCGCCAGCAGTGAGTCGGGATGGGACACCGGGGAGCTGTTTTTT.

V is TRBV30 and J is TRBJ1-2; D not resolved. CDR1 is GTSNPN and CDR2 is SVGIG in the germline V gene (reference sequence). This CDR3 has 13 amino acids. The germline V and J ends were trimmed by 2 bases and 4 bases, with 11 bases remaining between them. CDR3 sequence: CAWSTQIRYGYTF. The CDR3, as DNA: TGTGCCTGGAGTACACAGATTCGCTATGGCTACACCTTC.

The chain couples TRBV4-1 to TRBJ1-5; the match to TRBD1 covers 8 bases. The trim removed 4 bases at V and 6 bases at J, leaving 14 bases unmatched. The CDR3 is 17 residues long. CDR1 MGHRA and CDR2 YSYEKL come from the germline V gene. DNA for the CDR3: TGCGCCAGCAGCCGCGTGACAGGGGAGCAAGGCTCTCAGCCCCAGCATTTT. This translates into CASSRVTGEQGSQPQHF.

This chain connects TRBV7-9 to TRBJ2-5; D may be TRBD2 (7 bases). The CDR3 consists of 16 residues. V was clipped by 5 bases and J by 2 bases, with 18 bases between them. From germline, CDR1 is SEHNR and CDR2 FQNEAQ (reference sequence). The CDR3 loop is CASSPRRGGAQETQYF. In DNA, the CDR3 is TGTGCCAGCAGCCCCCGGCGAGGGGGGGCGCAAGAGACCCAGTACTTC.

This clone has a handful of counts. V is TRBV6-1 and J is TRBJ1-2; the match to TRBD1 covers 11 bases. The CDR3 has 17 amino acids. The J segment lost 4 bases and the V segment lost 0 bases, leaving 7 bases of the junction unmatched. Germline V gives CDR1 MNHNS, CDR2 SASEGT. Written as DNA, the CDR3 is TGTGCCAGCAGTGAAGCGCGAGGACAGGGGGCAATCTATGGCTACACCTTC. Translated, it gives CASSEARGQGAIYGYTF.

J is TRBJ1-5 and V is TRBV5-4; TRBD1 is a possible D gene (6 bases). Trimming removed 4 bases at V and 1 base at J, with 9 bases between. There are 14 residues in the CDR3. The germline CDR1 and CDR2 sequences are SGHNT and YYREEE (reference sequence). CDR3 DNA sequence: TGTGCCAGCAGCGTCGACAGGAGCAATCAGCCCCAGCATTTT. This sequence encodes CASSVDRSNQPQHF.

The J gene is TRBJ2-3, the V gene TRBV5-1, with D hard to call. The V gene's germline CDR1 is SGHRS and CDR2 YFSETQ. CDR3 length equals 14 residues. With 3 bases removed from V and 6 bases from J, the gap between germline ends came to 14 bases. CDR3 bases: TGCGCCAGCAGCTCCTCCTCAGTGGAGGATACGCAGTATTTT. Translated, it gives CASSSSSVEDTQYF.

The chain employs TRBV5-1 and TRBJ2-5; 8 bases match TRBD2. The CDR3 has 16 residues. The V gene's germline CDR1 is SGHRS and CDR2 YFSETQ. V was clipped by 2 bases and J by 4 bases; unmatched bases: 10. This chain's CDR3 is CASSFGTAGGLETQYF. The CDR3 nucleotides read TGCGCCAGCAGCTTCGGGACGGCGGGGGGCCTAGAGACCCAGTACTTC.

The V and J genes are TRBV7-6 and TRBJ2-7; either TRBD1 or TRBD2 may fit D (6 bases each). Germline CDR1 and CDR2: SGHVS and FNYEAQ. There are 15 residues in the CDR3. V dropped 5 bases and J dropped 0 bases, with 14 bases sitting between them. CDR3 nucleotides: TGTGCCAGCAGCCACCCCGGGGGCAGCTCCTACGAGCAGTACTTC. Amino acids: CASSHPGGSSYEQYF.

The chain combines TRBV28 with TRBJ1-2, with 8 bases matching TRBD1. Germline values: CDR1 MDHEN, CDR2 SYDVKM. This CDR3 is 14 amino acids long. Germline trimming cut 4 bases from V and 5 bases from J; bases unmatched to any gene: 6. The CDR3 reads CASSWGQEGYGYTF. CDR3 bases: TGTGCCAGCAGTTGGGGACAGGAAGGATATGGCTACACCTTC.

The chain is built from TRBV7-9 and TRBJ1-2; TRBD1 agrees at 8 bases. Germline-derived CDR1 and CDR2 are SEHNR and FQNEAQ (reference sequence). Unmatched junction bases numbered 9, after V lost 5 bases and J lost 4 bases. The CDR3 totals 15 residues. CDR3 sequence: CASSTDFDRGYGYTF. CDR3 DNA: TGTGCCAGCAGCACGGACTTCGACAGGGGCTATGGCTACACCTTC. Based on the CDR3 plus reference TRBV7-9 and TRBJ1-2, the full variable domain is DTGVSQNPRHKITKRGQNVTFRCDPISEHNRLYWYRQTLGQGPEFLTYFQNEAQLEKSRLLSDRFSAERPKGSFSTLEIQRTEQGDSAMYLCASSTDFDRGYGYTFGSGTRLTVV.

This chain links TRBV5-1 with TRBJ1-4; D not resolved. Germline CDR1 SGHRS, CDR2 YFSETQ. The CDR3 has 14 residues. Trimming took 0 bases from V and 8 from J, leaving 11 bases between them. CDR3 residues: CASSLGGSAEKLFF. The CDR3 DNA is TGCGCCAGCAGCTTGGGTGGGTCTGCCGAAAAACTGTTTTTT.

The chain has TRBV11-3 and TRBJ1-4; D might be TRBD1 (5 bases). V was cut by 1 base and J by 12 bases, with 9 bases left in between. The CDR3 is 12 residues long. Germline V lookup: CDR1 SGHNT, CDR2 YENEEA. This CDR3 is CASSLAGHQLFF. The CDR3 DNA reads TGTGCCAGCAGCTTAGCAGGACATCAACTGTTTTTT.

The J gene is TRBJ2-7, the V gene TRBV4-3, with TRBD1 as a possible D gene (5 bases). This CDR3 spans 15 amino acids. Trimming took 0 bases from V and 5 from J, leaving 14 bases between them. Germline V lookup: CDR1 LGHNA, CDR2 YSLEER. The CDR3 loop reads CASSQDGNRLNEQYF. Written as DNA, the CDR3 is TGCGCCAGCAGCCAAGATGGAAACAGGCTTAACGAGCAGTACTTC.

This clone was picked up one time. The genes are TRBV7-9 and TRBJ2-1; D is possibly TRBD2 (5 bases). V lost 6 bases to trimming and J lost 1 base, with 13 bases between them. Germline-derived CDR1 and CDR2 are SEHNR and FQNEAQ (reference sequence). The CDR3 spans 15 residues. DNA of the CDR3: TGTGCCAGCAGTGTGGACTCAGCATCCTACAATGAGCAGTTCTTC. Residues: CASSVDSASYNEQFF.

A remark on this clone: The sample contains more than one DNA sequence encoding this CDR3. The V gene is TRBV4-3, the J gene TRBJ1-6; tentative D call: TRBD1 (5 bases). The CDR3 consists of 13 residues. CDR1 is LGHNA and CDR2 is YSLEER in the germline V gene. The V end lost 4 bases, the J end lost 9 bases, and 10 bases lay between the germline ends. CDR3 DNA sequence: TGCGCCAGCAGCCCAGGGCGATCTTCACCCCTCCACTTT. It codes for CASSPGRSSPLHF.